The 23 T cell receptor beta chains below all came from one sample that was sequenced in a study of early T cells in non-severe SARS-CoV-2 infection listed by TCRdb under 2021. Receptor libraries were prepared by 5' RACE. The listed sequencing device is NextSeq 500. TCRdb reanalyzed the raw reads on its own, using fastp at Q25 for trimming and MiXCR for clone calling, and kept in-frame beta chains. Duplicate CDR3 protein sequences are folded into a single record with the most common DNA and genes. The sample table holds over 75,000 distinct CDR3 sequences, of which less than 15% were seen once. The biggest ten clones account for about 2.3% of the sample. The sequencing input was whole blood. The receptors derive from an adult who was a healthcare worker with PCR-confirmed SARS-CoV-2 infection or an uninfected control (not recorded which).

The chain combines TRBV12-3 or TRBV12-4 with TRBJ2-4; the D is unclear. The CDR3 sequence is 16 residues long. Trimming cost V 1 base and J 2 bases, with 12 bases left between them. CDR3 nucleotides: TGTGCCAGCAGTTTAGATCAGATCGGAACCAAAAACATTCAGTACTTC. Encoded protein: CASSLDQIGTKNIQYF.

V is TRBV6-5 and J is TRBJ2-5; 8 bases map to TRBD2. This CDR3 has 18 residues. Germline CDR1 and CDR2: MNHEY and SVGAGI. Trimming cost V 0 bases and J 4 bases; bases outside gene matches: 13. CDR3 amino acids: CASSYSYRGRGLGETQYF. CDR3 sequence (DNA): TGTGCCAGCAGTTACTCGTATCGTGGCAGGGGACTAGGAGAGACCCAGTACTTC.

V usage is TRBV2 and J usage is TRBJ2-5; TRBD1 agrees at 8 bases. With V trimmed by 6 bases and J by 5 bases, 11 bases remained unmatched. The germline gives CDR1 SNHLY, CDR2 FYNNEI. The CDR3 loop spans 15 amino acids. The CDR3 here is CASRGRTGRGETQYF. The CDR3 nucleotides read TGTGCCAGCAGGGGCCGGACAGGGCGAGGCGAGACCCAGTACTTC.

This clonotype was counted ten times or more. This chain connects TRBV11-2 to TRBJ1-6; D not certain. The CDR3 spans 15 residues. The germline CDR1 and CDR2 sequences are SGHAT and FQNNGV. Trimming stripped 3 bases from V and 7 bases from J, with 13 bases between. This chain's CDR3 is CASSFRATQNSPLHF. The DNA for the CDR3 is TGTGCCAGCAGCTTTAGGGCCACTCAGAATTCACCCCTCCACTTT. Looking up the rest from reference TRBV11-2 and TRBJ1-6 gives the full variable domain: EAGVAQSPRYKIIEKRQSVAFWCNPISGHATLYWYQQILGQGPKLLIQFQNNGVVDDSQLPKDRFSAERLKGVDSTLKIQPAKLEDSAVYLCASSFRATQNSPLHFGNGTRLTVT.

The sample holds many counts of this clonotype. The gene calls are TRBV5-6 and TRBJ2-7, with 9 bases lining up with TRBD2. Unmatched junction bases numbered 17, after V lost 3 bases and J lost 7 bases. Germline V CDR1 and CDR2: SGHDT, YYEEEE. This CDR3 has 17 amino acids. In DNA, the CDR3 is TGTGCCAGCAGCTCCTACCGACTAGCGGTTCTCAGTGCGGAGCAGTACTTC. It translates to CASSSYRLAVLSAEQYF.

This clonotype was recorded at least ten times. This chain joins TRBV11-2 and TRBJ2-3; perhaps TRBD1 as D (7 bases). Trimming removed 5 bases at V and 5 bases at J, with 14 bases between. The CDR3 loop spans 14 amino acids. CDR1 is SGHAT and CDR2 is FQNNGV in the germline V gene. CDR3 protein: CASSRQGGRDTQYF. The CDR3 region has the DNA TGTGCCAGCAGCCGACAGGGAGGTAGAGATACGCAGTATTTT.

This clonotype was found many times. This chain links TRBV4-2 with TRBJ1-5; D gene uncertain. V was clipped by 0 bases and J by 9 bases, with 12 bases between them. Per germline, CDR1 LGHNA and CDR2 YNFKEQ. This CDR3 is 14 amino acids long. In nucleotides, the CDR3 is TGTGCCAGCAGCCAAGACGGGGAGGCTAGGCCCCAGCATTTT. It encodes CASSQDGEARPQHF.

This rearrangement joins TRBV25-1 to TRBJ2-7; tentative D call: TRBD2 (5 bases). V shed 6 bases and J shed 4 bases, with 13 bases lying between them. CDR1 is MGHDK and CDR2 is SYGVNS in the germline V gene. The CDR3 contains 13 residues. The CDR3 coding sequence is TGTGCCAGCAGCATCGGACTCAATTACGAGCAGTACTTC. Amino acids: CASSIGLNYEQYF.

This clonotype has only a few counts. The V gene is TRBV11-2, the J gene TRBJ2-7; D gene ambiguous. Deletions cut 4 bases from V and 3 bases from J, with 13 bases between. CDR3 length equals 14 residues. Germline values: CDR1 SGHAT, CDR2 FQNNGV. The CDR3, as DNA: TGTGCCAGCAGCTCGATTTTCTTAGGCTACGAGCAGTACTTC. Translation gives CASSSIFLGYEQYF.

This clonotype has at least ten counts. The chain recombines TRBV11-2 with TRBJ1-3; no definite D call. Germline V gene lookup returns CDR1 SGHAT and CDR2 FQNNGV. CDR3 size: 13 residues. V lost 5 bases, J lost 8 bases, and 13 bases lay in between. The CDR3, as DNA: TGTGCCAGCAGCCCGCAGGTCGAGCACACCATATATTTT. This sequence encodes CASSPQVEHTIYF.

This clonotype appeared a few times. The chain uses TRBV11-2 and TRBJ2-3, with 10 bases that match TRBD2. CDR1 is SGHAT, CDR2 FQNNGV, per germline. Trimming at V came to 2 bases and at J to 8 bases, leaving 13 bases not matched to a gene. This CDR3 has 17 residues. CDR3 sequence (DNA): TGTGCCAGCAGCTTAAATGGCCTAGCGGGAGATTTCCGTACGCAGTATTTT. Its protein product is CASSLNGLAGDFRTQYF.

As for this clonotype: A read error may explain this, as a much larger clone is one base away. J is TRBJ2-1 and V is TRBV4-1; 9 positions agree with TRBD1. CDR1 and CDR2 from the germline V gene are MGHRA and YSYEKL. This CDR3 comprises 16 residues. The CDR3 reads CANSQPTGQGNNEQFF. CDR3 in DNA: TGCGCCAACAGCCAACCTACGGGACAGGGCAACAATGAGCAGTTCTTC.

This clonotype appeared many times. The genes are TRBV7-8 and TRBJ2-1; TRBD1 aligns across 8 bases. V lost 2 bases, J lost 8 bases, and 2 bases stayed unmatched. There are 13 residues in the CDR3. Per the germline V gene, CDR1 is SGHVS and CDR2 is FQNEAQ. The CDR3 sequence is CASSLPGGDEQFF. The CDR3 coding sequence is TGTGCCAGCAGCTTACCAGGGGGCGATGAGCAGTTCTTC.

This clonotype was observed many times. The chain carries TRBV12-3 or TRBV12-4 and TRBJ2-2; D gene uncertain. Trimming removed 4 bases from V and 6 bases from J, with 12 bases in between. The CDR3 totals 14 residues. The CDR3, as DNA: TGTGCCAGCAGTTCCACCGGAGTAGCCGGGGAGCTGTTTTTT. This codes for CASSSTGVAGELFF.

The chain employs TRBV2 and TRBJ2-3, with a tentative D call TRBD2 (6 bases). Trimming took 3 bases from V and 3 from J, leaving 10 bases between them. Germline V CDR1 and CDR2: SNHLY, FYNNEI. The CDR3 runs 14 residues. The CDR3 loop is CASSDAAGTDTQYF. CDR3 nucleotide sequence: TGTGCCAGCAGTGATGCCGCGGGGACAGATACGCAGTATTTT.

This clonotype was seen a handful of times. The gene calls are TRBV4-3 and TRBJ2-6; D is possibly TRBD2 (7 bases). V was pared by 0 bases and J by 1 base, with 16 bases between. Germline V gene lookup returns CDR1 LGHNA and CDR2 YSLEER. The length of the CDR3 is 19 residues. The CDR3 DNA sequence: TGCGCCAGCAGCCAAGAAAGGGGGGGCGCGAGTTCTGGGGCCAACGTCCTGACTTTC. Amino acids: CASSQERGGASSGANVLTF.

This clonotype was picked up many times. The chain has TRBV18 and TRBJ1-5, with TRBD1 identical over 7 bases. CDR3 size: 15 residues. The ends lost 6 bases at V and 4 bases at J; junction bases unmatched: 9. CDR1 is KGHSH, CDR2 LQKENI, per germline. This chain's CDR3 is CASSLLGQRNQPQHF. Written as DNA, the CDR3 is TGTGCCAGCTCTCTCTTGGGACAGAGAAATCAGCCCCAGCATTTT.

This chain links TRBV4-2 with TRBJ1-1, with D unresolved. The germline V and J ends were trimmed by 3 bases and 4 bases, with 9 bases remaining between them. The CDR3 has 13 amino acids. The germline V gene encodes CDR1 LGHNA and CDR2 YNFKEQ. In DNA, the CDR3 is TGTGCCAGCAGCCAGGGAGTATCCACTGAAGCTTTCTTT. Its protein product is CASSQGVSTEAFF.

In this sample, this clonotype turned up many times. The V and J genes are TRBV4-1 and TRBJ1-2; 9 bases agree with TRBD1. CDR3 size: 15 residues. After removal of 6 bases from V and 4 bases from J, the junction contained 9 bases not matched to a gene. Germline V CDR1 and CDR2: MGHRA, YSYEKL. In DNA, the CDR3 is TGCGCCAGCAGGCTCGGGACAGGGAGCGGCTATGGCTACACCTTC. As protein: CASRLGTGSGYGYTF.

In this sample, this clonotype turned up many times. The chain carries TRBV5-4 and TRBJ2-3; 7 bases are a match to TRBD2. Germline CDR1 reads SGHNT; CDR2 reads YYREEE (reference sequence). V shed 4 bases, J shed 8 bases, and the junction held 7 bases outside the gene matches. CDR3 size: 13 residues. The CDR3 nucleotides are TGTGCCAGCAGCCATCCGGGACTACCTACGCAGTATTTT. Translation: CASSHPGLPTQYF.

CDR3 residues: CASSLWQNTEAFF. The CDR3 DNA reads as TGTGCCAGCAGCTTGTGGCAGAACACTGAAGCTTTCTTT. V usage is TRBV5-8 and J usage is TRBJ1-1; the D is unclear. Between the trimmed V and J ends, which lost 1 base and 1 base, there was a span of 5 bases. Germline-derived CDR1 and CDR2 are SGHTS and YDEGEE. This CDR3 comprises 13 residues.

This clonotype occurred many times. The rearrangement links TRBV27 to TRBJ2-3; TRBD2 is a possible D gene (5 bases). Germline-derived CDR1 and CDR2 are MNHEY and SMNVEV (reference sequence). V lost 8 bases and J 4 bases, leaving 13 bases between the germline ends. There are 13 residues in the CDR3. The CDR3 loop reads CASSQLSADTQYF. In nucleotides, the CDR3 is TGTGCCAGCTCGCAGCTTAGCGCAGATACGCAGTATTTT.

The chain uses TRBV12-2 and TRBJ2-1; the D call TRBD2 from the table was never checked on the DNA. TRBV12-2 is reported as a pseudogene. This CDR3 has 21 amino acids. The CDR3 region is CASRSRPTSGGPFLSYNEQFF. For the CDR3, the DNA is TGTGCAAGTCGCTCCCGACCGACTAGCGGGGGCCCTTTTTTGTCCTACAATGAGCAGTTCTTC.